Below, 29 T cell receptor beta chains from the same sample are listed, as sequenced in a study of beta chain features in type 1 diabetes. Their antigens remain unidentified. Expressed TCRB transcripts got sequenced, as all isolated RNA was reverse transcribed. The protocol was immunoSEQ multiplex PCR, while the TCRdb copy is restricted to in-frame clones and leaves out a portion. The sample includes nearly 700,000 clones, 10% to 15% of them seen just once. Study outcomes and limitations: All four CD4+ subsets of Type 1 diabetes patients contained TCRB CDR3s that were moderately but significantly shorter.

What was sequenced was naive CD4+ T cells from blood. The receptor source for this set is a young man with type 1 diabetes.

A few counts support this clone. Distinct nucleotide sequences in the sample also encode this CDR3. V usage is TRBV7-2 and J usage is TRBJ2-1, with 11 nucleotides matching TRBD1. The germline gives CDR1 SGHTA, CDR2 FQGNSA. This CDR3 region has 14 residues. Trimming took 3 bases from V and 7 from J; bases not matched to a gene: 2. As DNA, the CDR3 is TGTGCCAGCAGCTTGGGACAGGGGGGGAATGAGCAGTTCTTC. Translated, it gives CASSLGQGGNEQFF.

The CDR3 DNA follows: TGCGCCAGCAGCTGGCAGGCTGGGACGGCCATGGAGACCCAGTACTTC. Residues: CASSWQAGTAMETQYF. The chain has TRBV5-1 and TRBJ2-5; the D gene could be TRBD1 or TRBD2 (5 bases each). Germline V gene data show CDR1 as SGHRS and CDR2 as YFSETQ. Trimming pared 3 bases from V and 5 bases from J, leaving 20 bases between. CDR3 size: 16 residues.

This clone was seen a few times. CDR3 nucleotides: TGTGCCAGCTCACCCCCTTCTAGCGGTGCGGGGTTCGCGTTTTTT. Amino acids: CASSPPSSGAGFAFF. This chain uses TRBV18 with TRBJ2-2; 7 bases match TRBD2. Germline V gene data show CDR1 as KGHSH and CDR2 as LQKENI. The J segment lost 16 bases and the V segment lost 3 bases, leaving 17 bases of the junction unmatched. The CDR3 length is 15 residues.

This clone came up a few times. This sequence joins TRBV5-4 and TRBJ1-2; TRBD1 matches 7 bases. Germline V gene lookup returns CDR1 SGHNT and CDR2 YYREEE (reference sequence). J lost 2 bases, V lost 4 bases, and 8 bases had no gene match. The CDR3 extends over 15 amino acids. The CDR3 nucleotides read TGTGCCAGCAGCGTATTGGACAGGTGGAACTATGGCTACACCTTC. Encoded protein: CASSVLDRWNYGYTF. The entire variable domain, with the rest obtained from reference TRBV5-4 and TRBJ1-2, is as follows: ETGVTQSPTHLIKTRGQQVTLRCSSQSGHNTVSWYQQALGQGPQFIFQYYREEENGRGNFPPRFSGLQFPNYSSELNVNALELDDSALYLCASSVLDRWNYGYTFGSGTRLTVV.

This clone has a handful of counts. The V call is TRBV10-1, the J call TRBJ2-1; no clear D gene. There are 14 residues in the CDR3. Germline V gene sequence: CDR1 WNHNN, CDR2 SYGVQD (reference sequence). V gave up 6 bases and J gave up 4 bases, with 13 bases separating them. The CDR3 coding sequence is TGCGCCAGCAGCCACTCCACGGGTTACAATGAGCAGTTCTTC. Encoded protein: CASSHSTGYNEQFF.

V usage is TRBV9 and J usage is TRBJ2-5, with D possibly being TRBD2 (7 bases). Trimming pared 4 bases from V and 5 bases from J, leaving 15 bases between. This CDR3 is 14 amino acids long. Germline values: CDR1 SGDLS, CDR2 YYNGEE. CDR3 protein: CASSPLGGPETQYF. The CDR3 nucleotides read TGTGCCAGCAGCCCCCTCGGGGGGCCGGAGACCCAGTACTTC.

In this sample, this clone turned up a few times. The gene calls are TRBV29-1 and TRBJ1-2; no clear D. The CDR3 contains 12 residues. Germline V gives CDR1 SQVTM, CDR2 ANQGSEA. The V gene lost 6 bases and the J gene lost 4 bases, with 12 bases spanning the gap. The chain's CDR3 is CSVAEITYGYTF. CDR3 sequence (DNA): TGCAGCGTCGCCGAGATAACCTATGGCTACACCTTC.

This clone was seen only a few times. The chain links TRBV30 to TRBJ1-4, with D tentatively TRBD1 (5 bases). Germline-derived CDR1 and CDR2 are GTSNPN and SVGIG (reference sequence). Trimming left V 0 bases short and J 7 bases short, with 21 bases between. The CDR3 has 17 amino acids. The CDR3 DNA follows: TGTGCCTGGAGTGTAGTTCGGACGACTTCAGGGATTGAAAAACTGTTTTTT. It codes for CAWSVVRTTSGIEKLFF.

This clone was observed a handful of times. The chain joins TRBV30 to TRBJ1-6; D is uncertain. The CDR3 spans 14 residues. Looked up from germline, CDR1 is GTSNPN and CDR2 is SVGIG (reference sequence). Trimming pared 3 bases from V and 0 bases from J, leaving 6 bases between. Here the CDR3 DNA reads TGTGCCTGGAGGATCAACTCCTATAATTCACCCCTCCACTTT. Translating gives CAWRINSYNSPLHF.

The chain joins TRBV5-4 to TRBJ1-2; 7 positions match TRBD1. Germline V gene lookup returns CDR1 SGHNT and CDR2 YYREEE (reference sequence). The J segment lost 2 bases and the V segment lost 0 bases, leaving 4 bases of the junction unmatched. CDR3 length: 15 amino acids. The CDR3 sequence is CASSLVGTENYGYTF. CDR3 nucleotide sequence: TGTGCCAGCAGCTTGGTAGGGACAGAGAACTATGGCTACACCTTC.

This chain links TRBV12-5 with TRBJ1-2; TRBD1 agrees at 7 bases. The CDR3 runs to 11 residues. From germline, CDR1 is LGHNT and CDR2 FRNRAP. V was pared by 6 bases and J by 10 bases, with 5 bases of the junction left unmatched. CDR3 coding DNA: TGTGCTAGTGGCCAAGACAGGGCCTACACCTTC. Protein sequence: CASGQDRAYTF.

CDR3 DNA: TGTGCCAGCCGAAACACCCCGGTGGGCGATTCACCCCTCCACTTT. Its protein is CASRNTPVGDSPLHF. The chain couples TRBV2 to TRBJ1-6; D is uncertain. Germline CDR1 reads SNHLY; CDR2 reads FYNNEI. This CDR3 has 15 residues. The ends were cut back, 8 bases at V and 8 bases at J, with 19 bases in the middle.

This clone was counted only a few times. The gene calls are TRBV29-1 and TRBJ1-1; D not resolved. Trimming stripped 0 bases from V and 11 bases from J, with 13 bases between. Germline lookup yields CDR1 SQVTM and CDR2 ANQGSEA. CDR3 length: 12 residues. CDR3 DNA: TGCAGCGTTGAAGAAGCCGCGATTGGGGCTTTCTTT. It yields the protein CSVEEAAIGAFF.

The chain combines TRBV28 with TRBJ2-7; D is unclear. V was pared by 6 bases and J by 5 bases, with 14 bases between. This CDR3 spans 13 amino acids. Germline V lookup: CDR1 MDHEN, CDR2 SYDVKM. The CDR3 region has the DNA TGTGCCAGCAGGGAGATGAGTGGGGACGAGCAGTACTTC. Translating gives CASREMSGDEQYF. The whole variable domain, filled in from reference TRBV28 and TRBJ2-7, reads DVKVTQSSRYLVKRTGEKVFLECVQDMDHENMFWYRQDPGLGLRLIYFSYDVKMKEKGDIPEGYSVSREKKERFSLILESASTNQTSMYLCASREMSGDEQYFGPGTRLTVT.

This clone occurred a few times. J is TRBJ1-1 and V is TRBV7-9; D call uncertain. Germline CDR1 is SEHNR and CDR2 is FQNEAQ (reference sequence). V was clipped by 2 bases and J by 11 bases, with 18 bases between them. This CDR3 comprises 14 residues. The CDR3 spells CASSLLSLNGPAFF. The CDR3, as DNA: TGTGCCAGCAGCTTACTCAGTCTTAACGGTCCGGCTTTCTTT.

This chain links TRBV21-1 with TRBJ2-1; the table's TRBD2 call for D was not verified on the DNA. TRBV21-1 is a pseudogene locus. There are 15 residues in the CDR3. The CDR3 sequence: CASRIGLFPYNEQFF. The CDR3 bases are TGTGCCAGCAGGATCGGACTGTTTCCCTACAATGAGCAGTTCTTC.

The J gene is TRBJ1-1, the V gene TRBV14, with D hard to call. Per the germline V gene, CDR1 is SGHDN and CDR2 is FVKESK. The CDR3 loop spans 13 amino acids. V was shortened by 1 base and J by 6 bases, with 9 bases between the two germline ends. The chain's CDR3 is CASSQGVEAEAFF. CDR3 DNA: TGTGCCAGCAGCCAAGGGGTGGAGGCTGAAGCTTTCTTT.

A note on this clone: Other DNA variants within this sample encode the same CDR3. V gene TRBV28 combines with J gene TRBJ2-7, with D maybe TRBD1 (6 bases). Per the germline V gene, CDR1 is MDHEN and CDR2 is SYDVKM. V gave up 2 bases and J gave up 3 bases, with 14 bases separating them. The CDR3 is made up of 15 amino acids. This chain's CDR3 is CASSLPGQGYYEQYF. CDR3 sequence (DNA): TGTGCCAGCAGTTTACCCGGCCAGGGGTACTACGAGCAGTACTTC.

This clone occurred a few times. V is TRBV27 and J is TRBJ2-5; maybe TRBD2 (5 bases). The germline CDR1 and CDR2 sequences are MNHEY and SMNVEV (reference sequence). The V gene lost 5 bases and the J gene lost 7 bases, with 20 bases spanning the gap. The CDR3 consists of 15 residues. CDR3 sequence: CASSPSGAAGLTQYF. The CDR3, as DNA: TGTGCCAGCAGTCCCTCCGGAGCGGCGGGTTTGACCCAGTACTTC.

In this sample, this clone turned up a few times. The V and J genes are TRBV30 and TRBJ1-1, with D perhaps TRBD1 (5 bases). Per the germline V gene, CDR1 is GTSNPN and CDR2 is SVGIG (reference sequence). The V end lost 1 base, the J end lost 3 bases, and 12 bases lay between the germline ends. The CDR3 loop spans 14 amino acids. CDR3 sequence (DNA): TGTGCCTGGAGTGGACCCACAGGCTACACTGAAGCTTTCTTT. This gives the protein CAWSGPTGYTEAFF. Filled out from reference TRBV30 and TRBJ1-1, the complete variable domain reads SQTIHQWPATLVQPVGSPLSLECTVEGTSNPNLYWYRQAAGRGLQLLFYSVGIGQISSEVPQNLSASRPQDRQFILSSKKLLLSDSGFYLCAWSGPTGYTEAFFGQGTRLTVV.

This clone has just a few counts. Written as DNA, the CDR3 is TGCGCCAGCAGCTTGGCCGGGATATTCTACGAGCAGTACTTC. This codes for CASSLAGIFYEQYF. The rearrangement uses TRBV5-1 and TRBJ2-7; weak D call: TRBD2 (5 bases). The CDR3 runs 14 residues. CDR1 and CDR2 from the germline V gene are SGHRS and YFSETQ. Between the trimmed V and J ends, which lost 0 bases and 3 bases, there was a span of 10 bases. Full variable domain (outside the CDR3, taken from reference TRBV5-1 and TRBJ2-7): KAGVTQTPRYLIKTRGQQVTLSCSPISGHRSVSWYQQTPGQGLQFLFEYFSETQRNKGNFPGRFSGRQFSNSRSEMNVSTLELGDSALYLCASSLAGIFYEQYFGPGTRLTVT.

This chain joins TRBV5-6 and TRBJ2-3; D is unresolved. V was shortened by 3 bases and J by 4 bases, with 12 bases between the two germline ends. Germline assignment: CDR1 SGHDT and CDR2 YYEEEE. CDR3 length equals 14 residues. CDR3 DNA sequence: TGTGCCAGCAGCTCCCCAAGACAAGCAGATACGCAGTATTTT. It encodes CASSSPRQADTQYF.

The chain combines TRBV7-2 with TRBJ1-4; D remains ambiguous. Germline loops: CDR1 SGHTA, CDR2 FQGNSA. The CDR3 covers 15 residues. Trimming stripped 5 bases from V and 3 bases from J, with 13 bases between. The CDR3 sequence: CASSQAGRSNEKLFF. The CDR3, as DNA: TGTGCCAGCAGCCAAGCAGGCAGGTCTAATGAAAAACTGTTTTTT.

The chain employs TRBV6-5 and TRBJ1-4; D perhaps matches TRBD1 (5 bases). This CDR3 has 14 amino acids. Trimming took 6 bases from V and 2 from J, leaving 10 bases between them. CDR1 is MNHEY and CDR2 is SVGAGI in the germline V gene. CDR3 coding DNA: TGTGCCAGCAGGACGTGGGGCACTAATGAAAAACTGTTTTTT. Its protein product is CASRTWGTNEKLFF.

This clone occurred a few times. The identical CDR3 is also encoded by other nucleotide sequences in the sample. This chain connects TRBV9 to TRBJ2-6; possibly TRBD1 for D (6 bases). The CDR3 consists of 15 residues. Trimming removed 0 bases from V and 2 bases from J, with 6 bases in between. Germline loops: CDR1 SGDLS, CDR2 YYNGEE. CDR3 protein: CASSVGGPGANVLTF. The DNA for the CDR3 is TGTGCCAGCAGCGTAGGGGGGCCTGGGGCCAACGTCCTGACTTTC.

The rearrangement uses TRBV5-1 and TRBJ1-4; D remains unclear. CDR1 and CDR2 (germline): SGHRS, YFSETQ. Trimming removed 0 bases at V and 10 bases at J, with 13 bases between. This CDR3 region has 14 residues. CDR3: CASSLGQKGSKLFF. DNA for the CDR3: TGCGCCAGCAGCTTGGGCCAGAAAGGGTCAAAACTGTTTTTT. Full variable domain (outside the CDR3, taken from reference TRBV5-1 and TRBJ1-4): KAGVTQTPRYLIKTRGQQVTLSCSPISGHRSVSWYQQTPGQGLQFLFEYFSETQRNKGNFPGRFSGRQFSNSRSEMNVSTLELGDSALYLCASSLGQKGSKLFFGSGTQLSVL.

The rearrangement joins TRBV27 to TRBJ1-1; D is unresolved. Per germline, CDR1 MNHEY and CDR2 SMNVEV (reference sequence). V dropped 2 bases and J dropped 9 bases, with 10 bases sitting between them. The CDR3 contains 12 residues. CDR3 residues: CASSLGVGKAFF. The CDR3 DNA reads TGTGCCAGCAGTTTAGGGGTGGGGAAAGCTTTCTTT.

A few counts support this clone. This chain uses TRBV6-1 with TRBJ2-5; D perhaps matches TRBD1 (5 bases). The CDR3 is 14 residues long. CDR1 is MNHNS and CDR2 is SASEGT in the germline V gene. Deletions cut 0 bases from V and 2 bases from J, with 7 bases between. CDR3 region: CASSEAPGQETQYF. Here the CDR3 DNA reads TGTGCCAGCAGTGAAGCTCCAGGGCAAGAGACCCAGTACTTC.

This clone has only a few counts. The V gene is TRBV28, the J gene TRBJ2-1; D is tentatively TRBD1 or TRBD2 (5 bases each). The CDR3 runs to 11 residues. CDR1 MDHEN and CDR2 SYDVKM come from the germline V gene. The CDR3 loop is CAATLRGQQFF. Written as DNA, the CDR3 is TGTGCAGCTACACTCCGGGGACAGCAGTTCTTC.